These 9 T cell receptor beta chains share one sample of origin, sequenced in a study of shared clonotypes between healthy human individuals. The table came from immunoSEQ multiplex PCR; TCRdb's copy has only in-frame clones and leaves some out. The sample yields around 550,000 clones, 90% to 95% seen once. Naive-designated CD8 cells lacked CD45RO, were positively enriched for CCR7, and omitted terminally differentiated effector memory CD45RA+ cells. Sequenced material: naive CD8+ T cells sorted from blood. These receptors all stem from a woman in her 30s in good health.

The chain joins TRBV6-1 to TRBJ1-5; D unresolved. This CDR3 has 14 amino acids. Germline CDR1 and CDR2: MNHNS and SASEGT. Trimming pared 7 bases from V and 2 bases from J, leaving 12 bases between. The CDR3 nucleotides are TGTGCCAGCAATACAGTCTGGGGCAATCAGCCCCAGCATTTT. It codes for CASNTVWGNQPQHF.

The chain joins TRBV9 to TRBJ1-2, with D possibly TRBD1 on 5 matching bases. The CDR3 is 14 amino acids. Germline V lookup: CDR1 SGDLS, CDR2 YYNGEE. V was clipped by 3 bases and J by 5 bases, with 14 bases between them. The CDR3 region is CASSAGAQYYGYTF. CDR3 coding DNA: TGTGCCAGCAGCGCCGGGGCACAATATTATGGCTACACCTTC.

The chain links TRBV5-6 to TRBJ1-2; D call uncertain. The CDR3 has 12 residues. V lost 6 bases, J lost 2 bases, and 8 bases lay in between. Germline V gene lookup returns CDR1 SGHDT and CDR2 YYEEEE. CDR3 sequence: CASIAANYGYTF. As DNA, the CDR3 is TGTGCCAGCATCGCAGCGAACTATGGCTACACCTTC.

This rearrangement joins TRBV28 to TRBJ2-7, with D uncertain. The length of the CDR3 is 13 residues. Trimming cost V 3 bases and J 2 bases, with 8 bases left between them. Germline V gives CDR1 MDHEN, CDR2 SYDVKM. CDR3: CASSFQPTYEQYF. The CDR3 DNA reads as TGTGCCAGCAGTTTCCAGCCGACCTACGAGCAGTACTTC.

Details on this clone: The same CDR3 can be traced to other DNA sequences in this sample. The chain uses TRBV18 and TRBJ2-7, with D uncertain. This CDR3 comprises 12 residues. Per the germline V gene, CDR1 is KGHSH and CDR2 is LQKENI. V dropped 2 bases and J dropped 2 bases, with 4 bases sitting between them. CDR3 loop: CASSPTPYEQYF. In DNA form, the CDR3 reads TGTGCCAGCTCACCAACCCCCTACGAGCAGTACTTC.

In DNA, the CDR3 is TGTGCCAGCAGTTTGCCCGGGACAGGGACCTACGAGCAGTACTTC. This gives the protein CASSLPGTGTYEQYF. The chain employs TRBV28 and TRBJ2-7, with 9 bases identical to TRBD1. From germline, CDR1 is MDHEN and CDR2 SYDVKM. This CDR3 contains 15 residues. J lost 2 bases, V lost 3 bases, and 5 bases had no gene match.

The chain recombines TRBV5-8 with TRBJ2-1; 8 bases agree with TRBD2. Per germline, CDR1 SGHTS and CDR2 YDEGEE. After removal of 5 bases from V and 5 bases from J, the junction contained 6 bases not matched to a gene. This CDR3 spans 14 amino acids. CDR3 nucleotides: TGTGCCAGCAGGTATAGCGGGACCCACAATGAGCAGTTCTTC. Translated: CASRYSGTHNEQFF.

V and J are TRBV9 and TRBJ2-5, with TRBD1 matching 8 bases. This CDR3 comprises 14 residues. Germline V gives CDR1 SGDLS, CDR2 YYNGEE. With V trimmed by 4 bases and J by 11 bases, 13 bases remained unmatched. The CDR3 protein is CASSLTKADREQYF. CDR3 nucleotides: TGTGCCAGCAGCCTGACTAAGGCGGACAGGGAGCAGTACTTC.

The chain combines TRBV11-2 with TRBJ2-5; the D gene is possibly TRBD2 (5 bases). V lost 2 bases and J 5 bases, leaving 18 bases between the germline ends. CDR3 length: 16 residues. The germline gives CDR1 SGHAT, CDR2 FQNNGV. CDR3 amino acids: CASSLPGSASWETQYF. CDR3 DNA: TGTGCCAGCAGCTTACCGGGATCCGCGTCATGGGAGACCCAGTACTTC.